This T cell receptor (beta chain) stems from a study of cytomegalovirus exposure and HLA in healthy donors. The CDR3 spans 16 residues. V was clipped by 0 bases and J by 1 base; unmatched bases: 4. Per the germline V gene, CDR1 is MGHDK and CDR2 is SYGVNS. Details on this clone: No antigen is known for it.

The PCR ran on 60 Vbeta and 13 Jbeta primers. Measured with immunoSEQ multiplex PCR; TCRdb has only the in-frame clones, and not every one. The sample has under 200,000 clones; over 75% are singletons. Study-wide points: Among CMV-associated TCR beta chains, most appeared HLA-restricted in a later analysis. TCR beta V segments were, for the most part, productive about 87% or about 30% of the time in an earlier analysis.

In nominal health when sampled, donors likely had unrecorded immune exposures nonetheless. The receptor was isolated from a man aged 50-60 years in good health and CMV-seropositive. Sample: PBMCs. The rearrangement uses TRBV25-1 and TRBJ2-5, with 8 bases lining up with TRBD2. The CDR3 protein is CASSEYALAVQETQYF. The CDR3 coding sequence is TGTGCCAGCAGTGAATATGCACTAGCGGTCCAAGAGACCCAGTACTTC.